This T cell receptor (beta chain) originates from a study of cytomegalovirus exposure and HLA in healthy donors. Findings and limits, study-wide: With high specificity and sensitivity, the classifier reportedly diagnosed cytomegalovirus status. Per published accounts, TCR beta sequences correctly predicted the HLA-A and HLA-B alleles of most subjects.

This PCR relied on a set of 60 Vbeta primers and 13 Jbeta primers. Using immunoSEQ multiplex PCR, the repertoire was profiled, and TCRdb retains in-frame clones only, with some absent. Reported are 60,000 to 80,000 clones; the ten largest clones contain over 4.5%. With respect to this clone: The antigen is undetermined.

Sequenced material: PBMCs. This clonotype originated in a middle-aged man in good health and CMV-seronegative.

The chain's CDR3 is CASSFDRGPYGYTF. CDR3 DNA: TGTGCCAGCAGTTTCGACAGGGGGCCCTATGGCTACACCTTC. This chain uses TRBV14 with TRBJ1-2; 10 nucleotides line up with TRBD1. Germline V gene data show CDR1 as SGHDN and CDR2 as FVKESK. The ends lost 6 bases at V and 4 bases at J; junction bases unmatched: 5. CDR3 length: 14 residues.